This TCR beta chain was found in a study of breast tumors, draining lymph nodes, adjacent tissues. Study results and limitations: The lymph node origin of tumor T cells was framed as consistent with a hypothesis, not demonstrated.

One entry per CDR3 protein results from TCRdb running MiXCR on the multiplex PCR reads. The table has over 150,000 distinct CDR3 sequences, approximately 30% seen once. Samples came from axillary lymph nodes draining the breast cancer. Germline lookup yields CDR1 SGHAT and CDR2 FQNNGV. The CDR3 consists of 14 residues. The V and J ends lost 6 bases and 5 bases respectively, with 13 bases between them. This clonotype came up many times. Its matching antigen is unknown. The chain links TRBV11-2 to TRBJ2-2, with D possibly TRBD2 on 5 matching bases. The source of this sequence is a female donor with breast cancer. Some clones in this sample may be carry-over from other donors' samples. What was sequenced was axillary lymph node tissue. The chain's CDR3 is CASSQNQRTGELFF. CDR3 in DNA: TGTGCCAGCAGTCAAAACCAGCGGACCGGGGAGCTGTTTTTT.